This TCR beta chain derives from a study of OX40 agonist ivuxolimab in advanced cancers. Overall study: Melanoma, hepatocellular carcinoma, head and neck or renal cell cancer occurred in dose-escalation patients. Having had anti-PD-1, anti-PD-L1 or anti-CTLA-4 therapy before was allowed, and 40% to 45% had some. Notes on the study in general: Mean expanded clone counts were higher in CD8+ than CD4+ T cells. Part of the nonresponder group also had normalized T-cell clonal expansion that was low.

V dropped 1 base and J dropped 13 bases, with 14 bases sitting between them. Germline CDR1 is SNHLY and CDR2 is FYNNEI. The CDR3 sequence is 12 residues long. Clones were read by immunoSEQ multiplex PCR, and TCRdb kept only the in-frame ones, dropping some. Of tens of thousands of clones in the sample, approximately 90% are singletons; the top ten hold around 0.35%. Turning to this clone: Its antigen is unidentified.

The source is an adult with an advanced solid tumor such as melanoma, head and neck, liver or kidney cancer. Sequenced here: CD4+ or CD8+ T cells sorted from blood, sampled in a trial of the OX40 agonist ivuxolimab. The chain carries TRBV2 and TRBJ2-7, with unresolved D. The DNA for the CDR3 is TGTGCCAGCAGTGAAGTTGGGTACGGATTATACTTC. As protein: CASSEVGYGLYF. The variable domain in full, completed from reference TRBV2 and TRBJ2-7, reads EPEVTQTPSHQVTQMGQEVILRCVPISNHLYFYWYRQILGQKVEFLVSFYNNEISEKSEIFDDQFSVERPDGSNFTLKIRSTKLEDSAMYFCASSEVGYGLYFGPGTRLTVT.